This TCR beta chain was observed in a study of blood T cells in healthy people across ages. The CDR3 contains 15 residues. CDR1 and CDR2 (germline): SGHKS, YYEKEE (reference sequence). The use of a sample-barcoded 5' primer and a J-beta primer mix characterized a second PCR of about 7 to 12 cycles. Each CDR3 protein gets one entry after TCRdb re-called the 5' RACE reads with MiXCR. The data show about 800,000 distinct CDR3 sequences, about 25% seen once. This clonotype was recorded a few times. The sample also formed part of further work on T cells of mothers and their children.

The specimen was blood. The receptor comes from a boy younger than 18 in good health. This chain uses TRBV5-5 with TRBJ2-5; D is uncertain. The J call may be wrong; the DNA end is better matched by TRBJ2-7. Written as DNA, the CDR3 is TGTGCCAGCAGCTTGTATGGGGTACAGAACTACGAGCAGTACTTC. It translates to CASSLYGVQNYEQYF.